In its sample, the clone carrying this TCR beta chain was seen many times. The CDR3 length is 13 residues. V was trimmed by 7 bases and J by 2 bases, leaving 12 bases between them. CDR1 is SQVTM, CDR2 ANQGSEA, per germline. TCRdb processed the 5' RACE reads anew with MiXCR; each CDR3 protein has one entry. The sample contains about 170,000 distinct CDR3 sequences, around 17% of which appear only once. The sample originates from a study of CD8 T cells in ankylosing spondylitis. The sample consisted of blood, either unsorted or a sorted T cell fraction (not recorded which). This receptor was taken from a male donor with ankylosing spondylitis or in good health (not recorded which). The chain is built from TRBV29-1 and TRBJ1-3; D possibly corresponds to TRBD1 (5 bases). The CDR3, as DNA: TGCAGCGGTTATATGGGGCCTGGAAACACCATATATTTT. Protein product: CSGYMGPGNTIYF.